This T cell receptor beta chain is from a study of blood T cell repertoires in COVID-19 (dated by TCRdb to 2018 to 2021). Study-level background: Collaborator samples came from the United States, Italy and Spain and covered acute and convalescent phases of COVID-19. Where available, HLA class I and class II types were obtained from metadata supplied by the sample provider rather than from assay-based typing. The material from the prospective study consisted of cDNA or gDNA derived from T cells, B-cell-depleted T cells, or PBMCs. Subjects who had been exposed to COVID-19, were actively infected with it, or had recovered from it provided the deeply sampled blood TCRbeta repertoires that made up the dataset. The repertoires were released in a freely available public database intended as a resource for research on the immune response to SARS-CoV-2. Sample metadata almost always included a de-identified subject ID, COVID-19 status, age in years and sex. The samples were drawn from two sources: the first 160 participants of the ongoing ImmuneRACE study, and 950 to 1,500 subjects contributed by 6 global collaborators.

Beyond this particular receptor, the publication reports: How much clinical and demographic metadata was included differed by source and by participant, and the metadata was provided uncurated.

The immunoSEQ Assay, a bias-controlled multiplex PCR, was used to amplify TCRbeta CDR3 regions from genomic DNA. The study's own analysis went as follows. Within the assay, amplification of reference gene primers was used to estimate how many nucleated cells each sample contained. To quantify the absolute abundance of each unique TCRbeta CDR3 rearrangement, sequence reads were collapsed and filtered. For each sample, productive Simpson clonality was calculated as the square root of Simpson's diversity index across productive rearrangements. TCRdb provides this immuneACCESS table in a form limited to in-frame rearrangements. Some clones are lacking; in checked studies, under half of them reflect an unresolved V gene, and why the rest are absent is not known. Clone size and the V and J calls come from that table; the DNA yielded D and trimming. Across this sample there are approximately 120,000 clones, with 85% seen only once. The top ten clones comprise roughly 3.2% of the sample.

At one collaborating source in Seattle, patients were enrolled during active infection and were followed longitudinally through the course of disease. Whole blood was collected in K2EDTA tubes by collaborating institutions according to the institutions' own protocols. For TCRbeta analysis, collaborator samples were shipped as frozen whole blood, as isolated PBMCs, or as DNA extracted from either sample type. V gives up 3 bases and J gives up 6 bases, and the segment between their germline ends measures 6 bases. CDR1 SEHNR and CDR2 FQNEAQ were looked up in the germline V gene (reference sequence). The CDR3 covers 11 residues, taking in both the cysteine and the phenylalanine. Only the CDR3 DNA stays, 33 bases, in frame from base 1. Note on this clone: What antigen it recognizes has not been identified. No qualities accompany the bases; no much larger clone lies one base away.

Recombination joined TRBV7-9 with TRBJ2-7, with a weak D call of TRBD2 (5 bases match). The receptor's source is a woman older than 75 with COVID-19, enrolled during active disease. The sample taken for sequencing was peripheral blood. The DNA is as follows: TGTGCCAGCAGCTTGGACTCCGAGCAGTACTTC. This gives the protein CASSLDSEQYF.